One T cell receptor (beta chain) is described in this entry. The CDR3 contains 15 residues. V trimming: 0 bases; J trimming: 8 bases; junction bases outside the gene matches: 5. Looked up from germline, CDR1 is GTSNPN and CDR2 is SVGIG (reference sequence). These data originate in a study of cytomegalovirus exposure and HLA in healthy donors. The PCR used 60 Vbeta and 13 Jbeta primers. Sequenced by immunoSEQ multiplex PCR; TCRdb stores in-frame clones only, minus some. This repertoire comprises approximately 140,000 clones; its ten largest clones make up about 2.2%. The chain couples TRBV30 to TRBJ2-1, with 12 bases lining up with TRBD2. This receptor was taken from a woman between 18 and 29 years old in good health and CMV-seronegative. Sequenced material: PBMCs. This chain's CDR3 is CAWSVRLAGDDEQFF. Written as DNA, the CDR3 is TGTGCCTGGAGTGTCAGACTAGCGGGAGACGATGAGCAGTTCTTC. Full variable domain (outside the CDR3, taken from reference TRBV30 and TRBJ2-1): SQTIHQWPATLVQPVGSPLSLECTVEGTSNPNLYWYRQAAGRGLQLLFYSVGIGQISSEVPQNLSASRPQDRQFILSSKKLLLSDSGFYLCAWSVRLAGDDEQFFGPGTRLTVL.